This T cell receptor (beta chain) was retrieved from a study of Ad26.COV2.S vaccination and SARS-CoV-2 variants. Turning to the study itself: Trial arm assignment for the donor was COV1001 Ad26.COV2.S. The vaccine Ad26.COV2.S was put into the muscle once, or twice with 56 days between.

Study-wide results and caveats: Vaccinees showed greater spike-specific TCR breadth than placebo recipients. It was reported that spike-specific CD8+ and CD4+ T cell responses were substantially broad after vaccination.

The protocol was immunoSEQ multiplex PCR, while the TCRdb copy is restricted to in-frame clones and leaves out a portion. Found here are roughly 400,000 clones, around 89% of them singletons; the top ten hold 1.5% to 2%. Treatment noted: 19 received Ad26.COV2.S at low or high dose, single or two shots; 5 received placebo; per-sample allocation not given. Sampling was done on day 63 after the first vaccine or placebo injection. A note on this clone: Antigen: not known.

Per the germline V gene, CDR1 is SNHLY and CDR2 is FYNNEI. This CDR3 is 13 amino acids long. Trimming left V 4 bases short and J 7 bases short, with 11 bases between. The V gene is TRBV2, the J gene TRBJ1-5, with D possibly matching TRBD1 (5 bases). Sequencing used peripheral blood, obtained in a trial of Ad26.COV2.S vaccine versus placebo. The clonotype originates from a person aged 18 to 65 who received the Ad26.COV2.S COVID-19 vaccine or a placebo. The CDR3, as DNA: TGTGCCAGCAGTGGGTGGGGGGTACAGCCCCAGCATTTT. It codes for CASSGWGVQPQHF. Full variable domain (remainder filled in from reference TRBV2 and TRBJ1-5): EPEVTQTPSHQVTQMGQEVILRCVPISNHLYFYWYRQILGQKVEFLVSFYNNEISEKSEIFDDQFSVERPDGSNFTLKIRSTKLEDSAMYFCASSGWGVQPQHFGDGTRLSIL.